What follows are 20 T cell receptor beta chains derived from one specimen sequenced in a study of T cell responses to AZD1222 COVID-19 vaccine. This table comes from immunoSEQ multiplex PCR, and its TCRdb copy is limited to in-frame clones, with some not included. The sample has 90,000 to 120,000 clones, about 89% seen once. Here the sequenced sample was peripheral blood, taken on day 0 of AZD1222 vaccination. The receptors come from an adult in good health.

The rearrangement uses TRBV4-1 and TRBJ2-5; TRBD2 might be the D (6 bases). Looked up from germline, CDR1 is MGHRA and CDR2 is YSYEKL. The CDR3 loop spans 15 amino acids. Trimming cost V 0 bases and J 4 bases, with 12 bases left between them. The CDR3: CASSQDGRDLETQYF. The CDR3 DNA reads TGCGCCAGCAGCCAAGATGGACGGGACTTAGAGACCCAGTACTTC.

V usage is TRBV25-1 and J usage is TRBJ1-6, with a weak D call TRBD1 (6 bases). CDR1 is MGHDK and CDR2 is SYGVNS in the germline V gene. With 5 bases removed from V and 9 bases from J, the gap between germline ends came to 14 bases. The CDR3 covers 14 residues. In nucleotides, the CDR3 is TGTGCCAGCAGTCCCGGACAGTTAGCTTCACCCCTCCACTTT. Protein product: CASSPGQLASPLHF.

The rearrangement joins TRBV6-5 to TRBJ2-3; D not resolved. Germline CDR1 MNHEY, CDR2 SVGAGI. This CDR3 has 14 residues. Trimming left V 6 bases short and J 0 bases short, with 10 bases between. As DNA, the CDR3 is TGTGCCAGCAGAGGTTCCCTAAGCACAGATACGCAGTATTTT. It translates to CASRGSLSTDTQYF.

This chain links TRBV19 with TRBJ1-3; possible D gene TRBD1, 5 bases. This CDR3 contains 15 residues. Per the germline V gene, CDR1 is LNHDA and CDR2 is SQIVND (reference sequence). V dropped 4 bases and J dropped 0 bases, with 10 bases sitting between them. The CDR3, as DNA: TGTGCCAGTAGTAAACAGGCTTTCTCTGGAAACACCATATATTTT. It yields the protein CASSKQAFSGNTIYF.

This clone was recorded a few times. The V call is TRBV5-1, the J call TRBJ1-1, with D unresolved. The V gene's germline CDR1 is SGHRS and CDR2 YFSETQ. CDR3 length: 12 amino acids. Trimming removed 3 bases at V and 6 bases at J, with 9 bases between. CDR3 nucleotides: TGCGCCAGCAGCTCTTCCGGGGCTGAAGCTTTCTTT. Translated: CASSSSGAEAFF.

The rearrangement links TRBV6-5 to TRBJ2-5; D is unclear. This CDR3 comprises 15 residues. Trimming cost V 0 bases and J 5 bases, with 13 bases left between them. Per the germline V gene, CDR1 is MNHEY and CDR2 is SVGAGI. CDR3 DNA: TGTGCCAGCAGTTACTCAGGGATTAGTGGGGAGACCCAGTACTTC. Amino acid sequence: CASSYSGISGETQYF.

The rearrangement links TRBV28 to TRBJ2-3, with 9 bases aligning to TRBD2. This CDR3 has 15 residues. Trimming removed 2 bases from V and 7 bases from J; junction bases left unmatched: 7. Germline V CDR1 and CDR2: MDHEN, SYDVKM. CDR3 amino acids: CASSLTGGGVNTQYF. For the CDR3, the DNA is TGTGCCAGCAGTTTAACTGGCGGGGGGGTAAATACGCAGTATTTT.

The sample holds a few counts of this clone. CDR3 nucleotides: TGCGCCAGCAGCCAAGACCACACCAGGCCCCTCCACTTT. Amino acids: CASSQDHTRPLHF. This chain links TRBV4-1 with TRBJ1-6; D not resolved. Trimming took off 0 bases at V and 13 bases at J, with 10 bases between the two ends. This CDR3 region has 13 residues. Germline assignment: CDR1 MGHRA and CDR2 YSYEKL.

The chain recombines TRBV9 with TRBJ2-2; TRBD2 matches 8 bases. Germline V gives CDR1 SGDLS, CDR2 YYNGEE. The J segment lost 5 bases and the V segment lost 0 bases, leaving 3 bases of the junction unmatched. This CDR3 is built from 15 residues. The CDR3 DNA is TGTGCCAGCAGCGTAGGTAGCGGGGCGACCGGGGAGCTGTTTTTT. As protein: CASSVGSGATGELFF.

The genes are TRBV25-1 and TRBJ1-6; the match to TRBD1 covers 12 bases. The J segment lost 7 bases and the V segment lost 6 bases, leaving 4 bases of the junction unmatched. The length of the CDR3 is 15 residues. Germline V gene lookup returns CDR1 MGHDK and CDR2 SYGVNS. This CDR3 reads CASRGQGAGNSPLHF. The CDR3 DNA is TGTGCCAGCAGGGGACAGGGGGCTGGGAATTCACCCCTCCACTTT.

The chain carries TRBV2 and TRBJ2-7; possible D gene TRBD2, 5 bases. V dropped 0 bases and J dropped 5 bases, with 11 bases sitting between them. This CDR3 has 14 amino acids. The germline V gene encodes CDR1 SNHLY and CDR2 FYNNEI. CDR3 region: CASSEASGRNEQYF. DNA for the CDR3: TGTGCCAGCAGTGAAGCGTCGGGAAGGAACGAGCAGTACTTC.

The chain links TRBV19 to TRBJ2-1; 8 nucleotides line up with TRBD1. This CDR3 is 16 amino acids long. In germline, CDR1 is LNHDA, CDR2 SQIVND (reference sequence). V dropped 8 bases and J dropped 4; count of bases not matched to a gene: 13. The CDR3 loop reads CASSGGGLARYNEQFF. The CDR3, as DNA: TGTGCCAGTTCAGGGGGCGGGTTGGCGCGGTACAATGAGCAGTTCTTC.

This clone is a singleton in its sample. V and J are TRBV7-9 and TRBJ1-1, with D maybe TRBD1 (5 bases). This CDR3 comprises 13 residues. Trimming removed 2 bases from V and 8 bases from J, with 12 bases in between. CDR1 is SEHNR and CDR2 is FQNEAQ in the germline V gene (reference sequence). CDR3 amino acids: CASSLFEYREAFF. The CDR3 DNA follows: TGTGCCAGCAGCTTATTTGAGTACAGGGAAGCTTTCTTT. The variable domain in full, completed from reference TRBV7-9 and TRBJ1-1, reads DTGVSQNPRHKITKRGQNVTFRCDPISEHNRLYWYRQTLGQGPEFLTYFQNEAQLEKSRLLSDRFSAERPKGSFSTLEIQRTEQGDSAMYLCASSLFEYREAFFGQGTRLTVV.

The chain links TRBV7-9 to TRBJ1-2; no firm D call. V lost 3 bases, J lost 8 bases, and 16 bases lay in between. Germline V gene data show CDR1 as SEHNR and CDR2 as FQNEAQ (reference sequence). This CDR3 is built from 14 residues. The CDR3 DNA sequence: TGTGCCAGCAGCTTTGGACTCTCCCCATCCGGCTACACCTTC. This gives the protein CASSFGLSPSGYTF.

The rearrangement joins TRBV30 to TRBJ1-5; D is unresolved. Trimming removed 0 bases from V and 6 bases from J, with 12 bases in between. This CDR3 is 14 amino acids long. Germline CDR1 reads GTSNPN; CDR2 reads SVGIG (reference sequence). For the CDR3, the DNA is TGTGCCTGGAGTGTAACCGGGGTTGTTCAGCCCCAGCATTTT. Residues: CAWSVTGVVQPQHF.

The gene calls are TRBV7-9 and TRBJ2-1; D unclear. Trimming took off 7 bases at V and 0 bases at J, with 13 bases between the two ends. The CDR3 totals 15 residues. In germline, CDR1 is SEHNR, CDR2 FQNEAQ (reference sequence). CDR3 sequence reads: CASTTQNSSYNEQFF. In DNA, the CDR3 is TGTGCCAGCACCACCCAGAACAGCTCCTACAATGAGCAGTTCTTC. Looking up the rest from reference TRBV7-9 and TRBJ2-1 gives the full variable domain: DTGVSQNPRHKITKRGQNVTFRCDPISEHNRLYWYRQTLGQGPEFLTYFQNEAQLEKSRLLSDRFSAERPKGSFSTLEIQRTEQGDSAMYLCASTTQNSSYNEQFFGPGTRLTVL.

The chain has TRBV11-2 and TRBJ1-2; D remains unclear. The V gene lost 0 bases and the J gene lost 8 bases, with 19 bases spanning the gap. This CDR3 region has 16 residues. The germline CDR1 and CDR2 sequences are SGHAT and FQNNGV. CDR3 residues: CASSLDLTYLTQGYTF. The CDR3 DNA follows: TGTGCCAGCAGCTTAGATCTGACATATCTAACTCAGGGCTACACCTTC.

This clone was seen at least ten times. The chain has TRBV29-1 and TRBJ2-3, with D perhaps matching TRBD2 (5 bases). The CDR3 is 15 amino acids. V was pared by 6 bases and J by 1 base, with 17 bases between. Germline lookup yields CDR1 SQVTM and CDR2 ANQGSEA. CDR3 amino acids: CSVGRREYGTDTQYF. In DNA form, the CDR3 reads TGCAGCGTGGGTCGTCGGGAATACGGCACAGATACGCAGTATTTT.

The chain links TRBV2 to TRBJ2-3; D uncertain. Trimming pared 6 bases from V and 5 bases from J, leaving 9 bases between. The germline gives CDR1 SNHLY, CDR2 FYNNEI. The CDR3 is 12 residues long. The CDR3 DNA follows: TGTGCCAGCAGGGCGACGGGAGATACGCAGTATTTT. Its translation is CASRATGDTQYF.

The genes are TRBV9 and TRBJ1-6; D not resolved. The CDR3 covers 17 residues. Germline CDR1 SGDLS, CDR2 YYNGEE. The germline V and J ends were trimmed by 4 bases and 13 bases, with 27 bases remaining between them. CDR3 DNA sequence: TGTGCCAGCAGCCCCCGGGAGGACCCTGGCTGGAGCTCGCCCCTCCACTTT. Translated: CASSPREDPGWSSPLHF.